A single sample is the source of the 3 T cell receptor beta chains below, sequenced in a study of T cells in localized non-small cell lung cancer. The protocol was immunoSEQ multiplex PCR, while the TCRdb copy is restricted to in-frame clones and leaves out a portion. The repertoire holds some 10,000 clones, with roughly 84% as singletons. This sample comprised peripheral blood, obtained before any cancer treatment. The receptor set was obtained from an older male donor with stage III lung adenocarcinoma.

CDR3 loop: CASSLGINGEADTQYF. The CDR3 DNA sequence: TGTGCCAGCAGCTTGGGGATAAACGGTGAGGCAGATACGCAGTATTTT. V and J are TRBV5-8 and TRBJ2-3; D unresolved. The CDR3 totals 16 residues. Trimming removed 0 bases at V and 4 bases at J, with 15 bases between. In germline, CDR1 is SGHTS, CDR2 YDEGEE.

The chain uses TRBV7-2 and TRBJ2-5; D unresolved. The CDR3 sequence is 13 residues long. With 2 bases removed from V and 4 bases from J, the gap between germline ends came to 8 bases. Germline values: CDR1 SGHTA, CDR2 FQGNSA. The CDR3 DNA reads as TGTGCCAGCAGCTTAAGAAGGACAGAGACCCAGTACTTC. Its protein product is CASSLRRTETQYF.

This chain uses TRBV27 with TRBJ1-1, with a tentative D call TRBD1 (6 bases). CDR3 length equals 14 residues. Between the trimmed V and J ends, which lost 4 bases and 5 bases, there was a span of 14 bases. CDR1 is MNHEY, CDR2 SMNVEV, per germline (reference sequence). The CDR3 coding sequence is TGTGCCAGCAGTTCCCTGAGAGGGGGGACTGAAGCTTTCTTT. Amino acid sequence: CASSSLRGGTEAFF.